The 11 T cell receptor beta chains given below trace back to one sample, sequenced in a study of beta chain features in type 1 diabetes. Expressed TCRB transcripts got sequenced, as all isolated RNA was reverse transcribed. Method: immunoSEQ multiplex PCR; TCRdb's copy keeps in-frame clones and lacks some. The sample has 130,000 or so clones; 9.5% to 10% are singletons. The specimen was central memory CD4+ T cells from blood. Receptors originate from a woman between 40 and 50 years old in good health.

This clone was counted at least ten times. The CDR3 DNA sequence: TGTGCCAGCAGCTTACTTGGCCGACAGGCGAGCTCCTACAATGAGCAGTTCTTC. It encodes CASSLLGRQASSYNEQFF. This sequence joins TRBV7-2 and TRBJ2-1; a weak D match, TRBD1 (6 bases). Trimming cost V 2 bases and J 0 bases, with 17 bases left between them. This CDR3 is built from 18 residues. Germline assignment: CDR1 SGHTA and CDR2 FQGNSA. The full variable domain, in which reference TRBV7-2 and TRBJ2-1 provide the parts outside the CDR3, is GAGVSQSPSNKVTEKGKDVELRCDPISGHTALYWYRQSLGQGLEFLIYFQGNSAPDKSGLPSDRFSAERTGGSVSTLTIQRTQQEDSAVYLCASSLLGRQASSYNEQFFGPGTRLTVL.

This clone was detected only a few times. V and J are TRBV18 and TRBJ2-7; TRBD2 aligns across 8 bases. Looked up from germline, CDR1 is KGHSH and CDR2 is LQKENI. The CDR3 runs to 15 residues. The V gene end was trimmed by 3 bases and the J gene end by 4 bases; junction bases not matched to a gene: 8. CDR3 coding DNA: TGTGCCAGCTCACCGGCCGGGGGGGGCCGATACGAGCAGTACTTC. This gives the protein CASSPAGGGRYEQYF.

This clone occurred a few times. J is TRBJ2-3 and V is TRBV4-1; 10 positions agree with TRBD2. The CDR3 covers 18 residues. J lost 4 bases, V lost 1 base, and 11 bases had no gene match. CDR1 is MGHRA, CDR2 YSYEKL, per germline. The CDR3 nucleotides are TGCGCCAGCAGCCAAGCACGTCCTAGCGGGGGCGGGGCAGATACGCAGTATTTT. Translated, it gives CASSQARPSGGGADTQYF.

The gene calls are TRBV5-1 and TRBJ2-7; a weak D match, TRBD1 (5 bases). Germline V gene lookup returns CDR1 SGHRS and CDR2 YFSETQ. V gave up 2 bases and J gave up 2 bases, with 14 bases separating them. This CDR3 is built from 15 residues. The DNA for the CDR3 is TGCGCCAGCAGCTTATTAGGGGCTTCGACCTACGAGCAGTACTTC. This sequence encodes CASSLLGASTYEQYF.

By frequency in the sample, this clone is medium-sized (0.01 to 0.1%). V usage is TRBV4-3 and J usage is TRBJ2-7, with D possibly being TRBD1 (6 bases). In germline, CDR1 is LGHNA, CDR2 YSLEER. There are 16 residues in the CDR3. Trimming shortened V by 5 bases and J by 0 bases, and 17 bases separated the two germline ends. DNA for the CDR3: TGCGCCAGCAGCAGGGACATAGCGACTCTCTCCTACGAGCAGTACTTC. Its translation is CASSRDIATLSYEQYF.

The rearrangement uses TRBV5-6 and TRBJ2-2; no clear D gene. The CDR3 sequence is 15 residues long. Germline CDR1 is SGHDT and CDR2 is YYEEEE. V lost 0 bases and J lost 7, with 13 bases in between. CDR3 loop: CASSLVALKGGELFF. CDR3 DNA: TGTGCCAGCAGCTTGGTCGCACTAAAAGGCGGGGAGCTGTTTTTT.

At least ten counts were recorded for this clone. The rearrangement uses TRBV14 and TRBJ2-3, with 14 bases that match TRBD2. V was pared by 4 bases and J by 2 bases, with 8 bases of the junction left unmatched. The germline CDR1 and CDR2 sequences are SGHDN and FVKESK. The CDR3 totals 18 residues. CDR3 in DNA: TGTGCCAGCAGCCGTACCGGGACTAGCGGGGGTTTCACAGATACGCAGTATTTT. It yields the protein CASSRTGTSGGFTDTQYF.

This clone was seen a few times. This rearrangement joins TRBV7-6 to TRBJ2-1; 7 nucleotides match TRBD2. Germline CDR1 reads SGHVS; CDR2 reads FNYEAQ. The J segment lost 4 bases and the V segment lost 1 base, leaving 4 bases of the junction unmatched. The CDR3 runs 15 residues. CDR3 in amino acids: CASSLEASGYNEQFF. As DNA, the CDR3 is TGTGCCAGCAGCTTAGAGGCTAGCGGATACAATGAGCAGTTCTTC.

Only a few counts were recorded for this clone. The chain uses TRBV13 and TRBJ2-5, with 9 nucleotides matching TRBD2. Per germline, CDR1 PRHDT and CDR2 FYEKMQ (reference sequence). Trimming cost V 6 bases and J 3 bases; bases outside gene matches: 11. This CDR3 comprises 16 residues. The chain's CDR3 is CASSILSGGLKETQYF. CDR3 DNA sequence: TGTGCCAGCAGTATCTTAAGCGGGGGGTTAAAAGAGACCCAGTACTTC.

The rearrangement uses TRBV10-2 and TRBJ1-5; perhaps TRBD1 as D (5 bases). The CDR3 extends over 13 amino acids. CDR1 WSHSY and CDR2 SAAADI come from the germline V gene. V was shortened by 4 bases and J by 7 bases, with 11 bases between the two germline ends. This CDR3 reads CASSGQRTQPQHF. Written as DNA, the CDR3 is TGCGCCAGCAGTGGACAGAGGACCCAGCCCCAGCATTTT.

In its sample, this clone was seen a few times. CDR3 sequence: CASSFEGGGDTQYF. The CDR3 region has the DNA TGTGCCAGCAGCTTTGAAGGGGGCGGAGATACGCAGTATTTT. This rearrangement joins TRBV7-2 to TRBJ2-3, with 7 positions matching TRBD1. The CDR3 is 14 residues long. After removal of 3 bases from V and 5 bases from J, the junction contained 5 bases not matched to a gene. Germline V gene sequence: CDR1 SGHTA, CDR2 FQGNSA.